Below are 28 T cell receptor beta chains sequenced from a single sample in a study of T cell responses to AZD1222 COVID-19 vaccine. The data were produced by immunoSEQ multiplex PCR, yet TCRdb's version contains in-frame clones alone and is incomplete. The data show about 110,000 clones, approximately 89% seen once. Sample: peripheral blood, taken on day 0 of MenACWY control vaccination. Every receptor here comes from an adult in good health.

This clone was seen only once. The chain employs TRBV11-2 and TRBJ1-3; D is unresolved. The CDR3 contains 16 residues. Germline assignment: CDR1 SGHAT and CDR2 FQNNGV. The V end was cut by 1 base, the J end by 4 bases, with 14 bases between. CDR3 residues: CASSLVYSRPGNTIYF. The CDR3 DNA reads as TGTGCCAGCAGCTTAGTCTACAGCCGGCCCGGAAACACCATATATTTT.

The chain joins TRBV5-4 to TRBJ2-1; perhaps TRBD1 as D (5 bases). V lost 1 base to trimming and J lost 0 bases, with 8 bases between them. This CDR3 is 15 amino acids long. CDR1 is SGHNT and CDR2 is YYREEE in the germline V gene (reference sequence). The CDR3: CASSLQGNSYNEQFF. The CDR3 DNA reads TGTGCCAGCAGCTTGCAGGGCAACTCCTACAATGAGCAGTTCTTC.

V usage is TRBV24-1 and J usage is TRBJ2-1; the match to TRBD2 covers 12 bases. The CDR3 has 19 amino acids. Germline trimming cut 1 base from V and 0 bases from J; bases unmatched to any gene: 6. Germline V gives CDR1 KGHDR, CDR2 SFDVKD. The CDR3 bases are TGTGCCACCAGTGATTTACTAGCGGGGGGACGAAGCTCCTACAATGAGCAGTTCTTC. Translation gives CATSDLLAGGRSSYNEQFF.

This rearrangement joins TRBV7-3 to TRBJ1-2; 12 nucleotides agree with TRBD1. CDR3 size: 14 residues. The junction had 2 bases not matched to a gene; V was cut back by 1 base and J by 8 bases. Germline CDR1 reads SGHTA; CDR2 reads FQGTGA. CDR3 sequence: CASSLRDRGHGYTF. In nucleotides, the CDR3 is TGTGCCAGCAGCTTAAGGGACAGGGGGCACGGCTACACCTTC. Together with reference TRBV7-3 and TRBJ1-2, the CDR3 gives the full variable domain: GAGVSQTPSNKVTEKGKYVELRCDPISGHTALYWYRQSLGQGPEFLIYFQGTGAADDSGLPNDRFFAVRPEGSVSTLKIQRTERGDSAVYLCASSLRDRGHGYTFGSGTRLTVV.

This chain links TRBV6-1 with TRBJ1-1; D not resolved. V was clipped by 3 bases and J by 1 base, with 3 bases between them. Germline V gene sequence: CDR1 MNHNS, CDR2 SASEGT. The CDR3 contains 12 residues. The CDR3: CASSDPNTEAFF. The CDR3 region has the DNA TGTGCCAGCAGTGATCCGAACACTGAAGCTTTCTTT.

This chain uses TRBV7-3 with TRBJ2-7; D ambiguous. The V gene's germline CDR1 is SGHTA and CDR2 FQGTGA. This CDR3 has 14 residues. Trimming cost V 3 bases and J 0 bases, with 9 bases left between them. CDR3 sequence reads: CASSFQAPSYEQYF. CDR3 bases: TGTGCCAGCAGCTTTCAAGCTCCCTCCTACGAGCAGTACTTC. Full variable domain (remainder filled in from reference TRBV7-3 and TRBJ2-7): GAGVSQTPSNKVTEKGKYVELRCDPISGHTALYWYRQSLGQGPEFLIYFQGTGAADDSGLPNDRFFAVRPEGSVSTLKIQRTERGDSAVYLCASSFQAPSYEQYFGPGTRLTVT.

The rearrangement uses TRBV19 and TRBJ1-4; 7 bases fit TRBD1. Germline lookup yields CDR1 LNHDA and CDR2 SQIVND (reference sequence). J lost 10 bases, V lost 3 bases, and 17 bases had no gene match. This CDR3 is 17 amino acids long. The CDR3 loop reads CASSMGGTDLMKGKLFF. As DNA, the CDR3 is TGTGCCAGTAGTATGGGCGGGACAGATCTAATGAAGGGAAAACTGTTTTTT.

V is TRBV19 and J is TRBJ2-3; D possibly corresponds to TRBD1 (5 bases). The V gene lost 2 bases and the J gene lost 3 bases, with 18 bases spanning the gap. This CDR3 comprises 17 residues. Germline V CDR1 and CDR2: LNHDA, SQIVND (reference sequence). Here the CDR3 DNA reads TGTGCCAGTAGTATACCTCAACCAGGGCATGAAACAGATACGCAGTATTTT. Translation: CASSIPQPGHETDTQYF.

This clone has only one observation. The chain combines TRBV5-1 with TRBJ2-2; D is unclear. The V and J ends lost 4 bases and 6 bases respectively, with 13 bases between them. Germline-derived CDR1 and CDR2 are SGHRS and YFSETQ. The CDR3 covers 14 residues. The CDR3 nucleotides read TGCGCCAGCAGCCCGGACGTTCAACCCGGGGAGCTGTTTTTT. It specifies CASSPDVQPGELFF.

A remark on this clone: This same CDR3 is encoded by further DNA sequences in the sample. The chain carries TRBV10-1 and TRBJ2-1, with unresolved D. CDR3 length equals 13 residues. Per the germline V gene, CDR1 is WNHNN and CDR2 is SYGVQD (reference sequence). Trimming removed 5 bases at V and 8 bases at J, with 13 bases between. CDR3 loop: CASSFSPEYEQFF. The CDR3 nucleotides are TGCGCCAGCAGTTTCTCGCCCGAGTATGAGCAGTTCTTC.

The rearrangement uses TRBV24-1 and TRBJ1-3; 8 bases match TRBD1. Germline loops: CDR1 KGHDR, CDR2 SFDVKD. Losses at the gene ends were 4 bases for V and 4 bases for J; bases not matched to a gene: 8. The CDR3 has 16 residues. The CDR3: CATSDRGQGRGNTIYF. For the CDR3, the DNA is TGTGCCACCAGTGACCGAGGACAGGGAAGAGGAAACACCATATATTTT.

This clone has just a few counts. V gene TRBV28 combines with J gene TRBJ1-2; no clear D gene. This CDR3 region has 11 residues. The ends were cut back, 8 bases at V and 2 bases at J, with 6 bases in the middle. CDR1 MDHEN and CDR2 SYDVKM come from the germline V gene. The CDR3 nucleotides read TGTGCCAGCGGATGGAACTATGGCTACACCTTC. Its protein product is CASGWNYGYTF.

This chain connects TRBV6-5 to TRBJ1-1; 7 bases line up with TRBD1. This CDR3 comprises 12 residues. Per germline, CDR1 MNHEY and CDR2 SVGAGI. Trimming at V came to 7 bases and at J to 6 bases, leaving 5 bases not matched to a gene. CDR3 nucleotide sequence: TGTGCCAGCACCCGACAGGGCGCTGAAGCTTTCTTT. Translation gives CASTRQGAEAFF.

This chain uses TRBV16 with TRBJ1-1; D is ambiguous. The CDR3 length is 13 residues. The V gene's germline CDR1 is KGHSY and CDR2 FQNENV. V shed 2 bases and J shed 1 base, with 5 bases lying between them. This CDR3 reads CASSQLSNTEAFF. CDR3 coding DNA: TGTGCCAGCAGCCAACTGTCGAACACTGAAGCTTTCTTT.

The chain is built from TRBV3-1 (or the pseudogene TRBV3-2) and TRBJ1-2; perhaps TRBD1 as D (5 bases). CDR3 size: 14 residues. The V and J ends lost 5 bases and 6 bases respectively, with 16 bases between them. Looked up from germline, CDR1 is LGHDT and CDR2 is YNNKEL (reference sequence). This CDR3 is CASSTQYQGDGYTF. CDR3 coding DNA: TGTGCCAGCAGCACCCAGTACCAGGGTGATGGCTACACCTTC.

V usage is TRBV5-1 and J usage is TRBJ1-5; a weak D match, TRBD1 (6 bases). The germline V and J ends were trimmed by 7 bases and 5 bases, with 13 bases remaining between them. Per germline, CDR1 SGHRS and CDR2 YFSETQ. The CDR3 is 13 residues long. The CDR3 DNA follows: TGCGCCAGCGGCTGGGGGCCCGATCAGCCCCAGCATTTT. Its protein is CASGWGPDQPQHF.

This chain links TRBV29-1 with TRBJ2-7, with TRBD1 matching over 8 bases. Germline V CDR1 and CDR2: SQVTM, ANQGSEA. The CDR3 runs to 13 residues. The V segment lost 3 bases and the J segment 6 bases; nucleotides outside the gene matches: 7. DNA for the CDR3: TGCAGCGTTGACTTCGACAGGGGAGCCGAGCAGTACTTC. It codes for CSVDFDRGAEQYF.

The V call is TRBV5-1, the J call TRBJ1-3; possible D gene TRBD1, 5 bases. V was pared by 4 bases and J by 0 bases, with 11 bases between. This CDR3 region has 15 residues. Germline assignment: CDR1 SGHRS and CDR2 YFSETQ. The CDR3 is CASSPRVDSGNTIYF. The CDR3 DNA sequence: TGCGCCAGCAGCCCCAGGGTCGACTCTGGAAACACCATATATTTT.

V and J are TRBV5-1 and TRBJ2-5, with 9 bases fitting TRBD1. This CDR3 has 13 residues. CDR1 is SGHRS and CDR2 is YFSETQ in the germline V gene. Trimming cost V 4 bases and J 5 bases; bases outside gene matches: 3. CDR3 nucleotides: TGCGCCAGCAGCCGCGGACAGGGGGAGACCCAGTACTTC. The encoded protein is CASSRGQGETQYF.

The chain employs TRBV12-5 and TRBJ1-1; the match to TRBD1 covers 10 bases. Germline V CDR1 and CDR2: LGHNT, FRNRAP. The CDR3 covers 15 residues. V shed 3 bases, J shed 7 bases, and the junction held 8 bases outside the gene matches. CDR3: CASGFMTGGALEAFF. In nucleotides, the CDR3 is TGTGCTAGTGGTTTTATGACAGGGGGCGCCCTTGAAGCTTTCTTT. Filled out from reference TRBV12-5 and TRBJ1-1, the complete variable domain reads DARVTQTPRHKVTEMGQEVTMRCQPILGHNTVFWYRQTMMQGLELLAYFRNRAPLDDSGMPKDRFSAEMPDATLATLKIQPSEPRDSAVYFCASGFMTGGALEAFFGQGTRLTVV.

The V call is TRBV7-2, the J call TRBJ1-6; 7 positions match TRBD1. J gave up 10 bases and V 2 bases, and 5 bases lay outside the gene matches. CDR3 length: 14 residues. Germline V lookup: CDR1 SGHTA, CDR2 FQGNSA. The CDR3 loop is CASSLQGDSSPLHF. The CDR3 coding sequence is TGTGCCAGCAGCTTACAGGGGGATAGCTCACCCCTCCACTTT.

This chain uses TRBV19 with TRBJ2-1; D is unclear. This CDR3 is 13 amino acids long. The germline V gene has CDR1 LNHDA and CDR2 SQIVND (reference sequence). V lost 8 bases and J 4 bases, leaving 12 bases between the germline ends. The CDR3 reads CASSFQAYNEQFF. For the CDR3, the DNA is TGTGCCAGTTCGTTCCAAGCATACAATGAGCAGTTCTTC. The full variable domain, rest sourced from reference TRBV19 and TRBJ2-1, is DGGITQSPKYLFRKEGQNVTLSCEQNLNHDAMYWYRQDPGQGLRLIYYSQIVNDFQKGDIAEGYSVSREKKESFPLTVTSAQKNPTAFYLCASSFQAYNEQFFGPGTRLTVL.

Regarding this clone: One end of the junction is discordant with germline, which a read error may explain. In nucleotides, the CDR3 is TGTGCCAGCAGCCTCCGGGCCGTGTTCTTT. Amino acids: CASSLRAVFF. The gene calls are TRBV2 and TRBJ1-6; D ambiguous. Germline V lookup: CDR1 SNHLY, CDR2 FYNNEI. The CDR3 sequence is 10 residues long.

For the CDR3, the DNA is TGCGCCAGCAGCTTTACACCTGGAAACACCATATATTTT. This encodes CASSFTPGNTIYF. This rearrangement joins TRBV5-1 to TRBJ1-3, with unresolved D. CDR1 and CDR2 (germline): SGHRS, YFSETQ. This CDR3 comprises 13 residues. V dropped 2 bases and J dropped 2 bases, with 5 bases sitting between them. Full variable domain (rest looked up from reference TRBV5-1 and TRBJ1-3): KAGVTQTPRYLIKTRGQQVTLSCSPISGHRSVSWYQQTPGQGLQFLFEYFSETQRNKGNFPGRFSGRQFSNSRSEMNVSTLELGDSALYLCASSFTPGNTIYFGEGSWLTVV.

This clone was picked up one time. This sequence joins TRBV2 and TRBJ2-5; a weak D match, TRBD2 (6 bases). Deletions cut 6 bases from V and 3 bases from J, with 8 bases between. The germline V gene has CDR1 SNHLY and CDR2 FYNNEI. The CDR3 has 12 amino acids. The CDR3 loop reads CASRGGEETQYF. The DNA of the CDR3 is TGTGCCAGCAGGGGCGGGGAAGAGACCCAGTACTTC.

This chain connects TRBV18 to TRBJ1-2; 12 bases agree with TRBD1. The CDR3 has 14 amino acids. CDR1 and CDR2 from the germline V gene are KGHSH and LQKENI. V lost 4 bases to trimming and J lost 6 bases; unmatched junction nucleotides: 3. CDR3 in amino acids: CASSLGTGGDGYTF. The CDR3 coding sequence is TGTGCCAGCTCACTGGGGACAGGGGGCGATGGCTACACCTTC.

This clone was found a few times. V gene TRBV5-1 combines with J gene TRBJ2-1; D possibly corresponds to TRBD1 (6 bases). The V gene lost 4 bases and the J gene lost 10 bases, with 24 bases spanning the gap. The CDR3 extends over 16 amino acids. The germline CDR1 and CDR2 sequences are SGHRS and YFSETQ. CDR3 sequence: CASSQLPSQQGWEQFF. The CDR3 coding sequence is TGCGCCAGCAGCCAACTCCCGTCCCAACAGGGCTGGGAGCAGTTCTTC.

The V call is TRBV9, the J call TRBJ2-5, with D tentatively TRBD2 (5 bases). Germline V lookup: CDR1 SGDLS, CDR2 YYNGEE. This CDR3 spans 13 amino acids. V was trimmed by 1 base and J by 4 bases, leaving 8 bases between them. CDR3 region: CASSVRGGETQYF. CDR3 nucleotides: TGTGCCAGCAGCGTACGGGGTGGAGAGACCCAGTACTTC.